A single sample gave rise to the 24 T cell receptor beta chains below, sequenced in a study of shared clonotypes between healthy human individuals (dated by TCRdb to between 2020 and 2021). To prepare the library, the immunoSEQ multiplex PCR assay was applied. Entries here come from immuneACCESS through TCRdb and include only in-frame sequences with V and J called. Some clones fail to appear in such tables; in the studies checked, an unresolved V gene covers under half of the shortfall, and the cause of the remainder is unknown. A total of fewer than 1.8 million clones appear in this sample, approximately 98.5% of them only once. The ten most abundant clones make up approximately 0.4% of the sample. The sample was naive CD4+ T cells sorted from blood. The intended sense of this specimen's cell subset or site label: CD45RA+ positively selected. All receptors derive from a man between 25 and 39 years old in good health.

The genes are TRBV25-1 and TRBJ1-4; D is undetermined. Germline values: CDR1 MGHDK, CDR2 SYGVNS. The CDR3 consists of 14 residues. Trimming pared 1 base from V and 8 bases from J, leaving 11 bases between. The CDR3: CASSESPSLEKLFF. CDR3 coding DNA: TGTGCCAGCAGTGAATCTCCTTCCCTGGAAAAACTGTTTTTT.

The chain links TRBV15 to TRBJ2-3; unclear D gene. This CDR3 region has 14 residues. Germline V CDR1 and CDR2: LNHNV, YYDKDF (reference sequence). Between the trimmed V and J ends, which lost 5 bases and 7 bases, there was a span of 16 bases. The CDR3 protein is CATSPSTPFNTQYF. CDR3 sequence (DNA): TGTGCCACCAGCCCCAGTACCCCCTTTAATACGCAGTATTTT.

The CDR3 bases are TGTGCCAGCAGCTTAGGGGACGCGGCGGCTTTCTTT. Protein product: CASSLGDAAAFF. V usage is TRBV7-8 and J usage is TRBJ1-1, with D perhaps matching TRBD1 (5 bases). Germline assignment: CDR1 SGHVS and CDR2 FQNEAQ. V lost 1 base, J lost 11 bases, and 11 bases lay in between. This CDR3 spans 12 amino acids.

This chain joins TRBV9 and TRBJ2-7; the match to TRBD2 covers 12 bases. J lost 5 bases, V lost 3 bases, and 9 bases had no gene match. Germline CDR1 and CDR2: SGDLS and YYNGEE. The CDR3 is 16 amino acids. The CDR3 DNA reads TGTGCCAGCAGCGAGGGGAGACTAGCGGGAGTCCACGAGCAGTACTTC. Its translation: CASSEGRLAGVHEQYF. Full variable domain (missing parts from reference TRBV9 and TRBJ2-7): DSGVTQTPKHLITATGQRVTLRCSPRSGDLSVYWYQQSLDQGLQFLIQYYNGEERAKGNILERFSAQQFPDLHSELNLSSLELGDSALYFCASSEGRLAGVHEQYFGPGTRLTVT.

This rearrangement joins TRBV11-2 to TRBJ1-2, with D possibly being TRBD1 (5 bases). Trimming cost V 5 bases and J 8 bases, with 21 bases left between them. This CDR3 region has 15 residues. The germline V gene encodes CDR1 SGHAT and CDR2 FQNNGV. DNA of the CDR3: TGTGCCAGCAGCCTTCACTCTGGCAGGGAGGAGGGCTACACCTTC. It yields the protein CASSLHSGREEGYTF.

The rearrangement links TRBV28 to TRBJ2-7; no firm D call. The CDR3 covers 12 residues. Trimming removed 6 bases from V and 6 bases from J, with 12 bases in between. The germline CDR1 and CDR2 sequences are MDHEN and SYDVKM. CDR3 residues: CASSPTKAEQYF. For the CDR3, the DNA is TGTGCCAGCAGCCCAACGAAGGCCGAGCAGTACTTC.

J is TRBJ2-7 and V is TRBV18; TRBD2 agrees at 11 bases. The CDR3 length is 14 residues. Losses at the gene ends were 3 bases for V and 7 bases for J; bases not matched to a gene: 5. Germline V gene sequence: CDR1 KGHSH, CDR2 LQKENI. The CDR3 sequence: CASSPSGRAGEQYF. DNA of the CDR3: TGTGCCAGCTCACCTAGCGGGAGGGCCGGGGAGCAGTACTTC.

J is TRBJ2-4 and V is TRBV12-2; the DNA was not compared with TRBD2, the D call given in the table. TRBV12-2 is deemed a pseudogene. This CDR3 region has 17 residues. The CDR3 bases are TGTGCAAGTCGCTTATTGGGTCGGGTAGCGGCCAAAAACATTCAGTACTTC. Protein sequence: CASRLLGRVAAKNIQYF.

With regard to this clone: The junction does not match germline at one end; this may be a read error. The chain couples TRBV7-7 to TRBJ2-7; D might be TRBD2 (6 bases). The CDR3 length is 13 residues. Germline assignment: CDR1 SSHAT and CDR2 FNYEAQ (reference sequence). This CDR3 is CASSLMEGYEQYF. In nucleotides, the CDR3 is TGTGCTAGCAGCTTAATGGAGGGCTACGAGCAGTACTTC.

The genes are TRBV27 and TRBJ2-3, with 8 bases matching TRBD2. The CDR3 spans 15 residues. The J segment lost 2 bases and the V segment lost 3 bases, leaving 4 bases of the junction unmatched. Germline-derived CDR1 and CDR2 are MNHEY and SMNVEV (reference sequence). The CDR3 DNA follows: TGTGCCAGCAGTTTTCTCGGGAGGGTCACAGATACGCAGTATTTT. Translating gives CASSFLGRVTDTQYF.

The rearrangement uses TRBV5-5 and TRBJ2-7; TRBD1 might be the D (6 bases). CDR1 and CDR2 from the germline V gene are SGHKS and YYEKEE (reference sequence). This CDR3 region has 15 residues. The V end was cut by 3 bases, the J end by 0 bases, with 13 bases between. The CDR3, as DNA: TGTGCCAGCAGCTCTATTACAGGGTACTCCTACGAGCAGTACTTC. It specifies CASSSITGYSYEQYF.

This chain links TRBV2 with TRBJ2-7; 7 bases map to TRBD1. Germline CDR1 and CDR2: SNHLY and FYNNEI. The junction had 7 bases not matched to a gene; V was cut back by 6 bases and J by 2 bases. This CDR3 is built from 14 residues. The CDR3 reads CASSPPGQPYEQYF. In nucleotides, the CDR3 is TGTGCCAGCAGCCCTCCGGGACAGCCCTACGAGCAGTACTTC. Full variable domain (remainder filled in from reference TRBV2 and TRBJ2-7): EPEVTQTPSHQVTQMGQEVILRCVPISNHLYFYWYRQILGQKVEFLVSFYNNEISEKSEIFDDQFSVERPDGSNFTLKIRSTKLEDSAMYFCASSPPGQPYEQYFGPGTRLTVT.

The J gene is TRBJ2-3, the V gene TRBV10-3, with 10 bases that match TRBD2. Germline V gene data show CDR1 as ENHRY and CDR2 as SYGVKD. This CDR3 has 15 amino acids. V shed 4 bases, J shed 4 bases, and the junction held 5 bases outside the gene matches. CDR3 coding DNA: TGTGCCATCAGTGCACCTAGCGGGAGTTCAGATACGCAGTATTTT. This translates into CAISAPSGSSDTQYF.

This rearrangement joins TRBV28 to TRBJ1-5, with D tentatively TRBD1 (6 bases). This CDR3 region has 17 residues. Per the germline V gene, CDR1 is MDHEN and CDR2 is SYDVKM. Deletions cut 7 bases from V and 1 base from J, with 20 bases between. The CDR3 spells CASNPGWGALSNQPQHF. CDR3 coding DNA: TGTGCCAGCAACCCCGGTTGGGGGGCGCTCAGCAATCAGCCCCAGCATTTT.

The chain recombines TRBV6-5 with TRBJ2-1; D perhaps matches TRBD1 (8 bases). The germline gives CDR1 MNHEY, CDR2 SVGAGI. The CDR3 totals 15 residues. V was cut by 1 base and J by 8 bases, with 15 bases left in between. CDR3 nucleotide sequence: TGTGCCAGCAGTTACTTGGACAGGGCGGGGGATGAGCAGTTCTTC. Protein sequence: CASSYLDRAGDEQFF.

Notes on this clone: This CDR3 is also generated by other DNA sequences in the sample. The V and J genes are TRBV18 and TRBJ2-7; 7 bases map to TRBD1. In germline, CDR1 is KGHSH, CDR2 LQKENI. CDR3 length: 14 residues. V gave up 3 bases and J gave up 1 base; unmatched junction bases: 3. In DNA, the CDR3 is TGTGCCAGCTCACCCGAGGGGGCGTCCTACGAGCAGTACTTC. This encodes CASSPEGASYEQYF.

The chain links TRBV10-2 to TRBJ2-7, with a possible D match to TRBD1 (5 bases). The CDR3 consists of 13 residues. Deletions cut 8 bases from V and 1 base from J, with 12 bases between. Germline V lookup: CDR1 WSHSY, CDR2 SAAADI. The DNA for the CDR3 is TGCGCCAGCGGCCCCCCAGGGTCCTACGAGCAGTACTTC. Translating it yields CASGPPGSYEQYF.

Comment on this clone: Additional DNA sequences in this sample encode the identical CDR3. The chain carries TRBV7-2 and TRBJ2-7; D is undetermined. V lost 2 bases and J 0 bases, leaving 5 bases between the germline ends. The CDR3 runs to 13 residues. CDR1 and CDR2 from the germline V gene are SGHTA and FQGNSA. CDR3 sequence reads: CASSLTFSYEQYF. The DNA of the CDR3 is TGTGCCAGCAGCTTAACATTCTCCTACGAGCAGTACTTC.

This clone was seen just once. The CDR3 reads CASSEGGQGYYGYTF. CDR3 nucleotides: TGTGCCAGCAGTGAAGGGGGACAGGGCTACTATGGCTACACCTTC. The chain is built from TRBV6-1 and TRBJ1-2, with 9 nucleotides matching TRBD1. V shed 1 base and J 3 bases; nucleotides not matched to a gene: 3. Germline CDR1 MNHNS, CDR2 SASEGT. This CDR3 region has 15 residues.

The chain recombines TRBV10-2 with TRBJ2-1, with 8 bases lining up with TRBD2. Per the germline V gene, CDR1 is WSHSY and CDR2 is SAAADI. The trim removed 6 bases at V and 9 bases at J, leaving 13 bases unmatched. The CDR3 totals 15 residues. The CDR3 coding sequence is TGCGCCAGCAGACGGCCGGGACTAGAGATTCGTGAGCAGTTCTTC. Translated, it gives CASRRPGLEIREQFF.

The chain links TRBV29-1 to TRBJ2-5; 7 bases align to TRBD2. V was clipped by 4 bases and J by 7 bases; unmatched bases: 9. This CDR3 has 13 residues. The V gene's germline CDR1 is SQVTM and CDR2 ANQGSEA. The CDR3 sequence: CSVGGGSLGTQYF. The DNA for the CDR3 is TGCAGCGTTGGGGGGGGGTCCTTAGGGACCCAGTACTTC.

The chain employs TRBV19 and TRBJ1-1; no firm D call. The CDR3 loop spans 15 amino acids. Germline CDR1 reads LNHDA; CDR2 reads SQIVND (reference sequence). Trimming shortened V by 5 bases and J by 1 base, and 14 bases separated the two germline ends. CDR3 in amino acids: CASSRRGTKNTEAFF. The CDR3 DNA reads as TGTGCCAGTAGTCGACGGGGAACTAAGAACACTGAAGCTTTCTTT.

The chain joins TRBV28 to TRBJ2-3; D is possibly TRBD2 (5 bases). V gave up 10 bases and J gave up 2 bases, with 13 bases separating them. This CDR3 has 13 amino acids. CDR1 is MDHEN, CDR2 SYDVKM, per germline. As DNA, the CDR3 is TGTGCCACTCGGGGAGCCTACACAGATACGCAGTATTTT. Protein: CATRGAYTDTQYF. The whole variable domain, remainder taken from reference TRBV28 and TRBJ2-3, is DVKVTQSSRYLVKRTGEKVFLECVQDMDHENMFWYRQDPGLGLRLIYFSYDVKMKEKGDIPEGYSVSREKKERFSLILESASTNQTSMYLCATRGAYTDTQYFGPGTRLTVL.

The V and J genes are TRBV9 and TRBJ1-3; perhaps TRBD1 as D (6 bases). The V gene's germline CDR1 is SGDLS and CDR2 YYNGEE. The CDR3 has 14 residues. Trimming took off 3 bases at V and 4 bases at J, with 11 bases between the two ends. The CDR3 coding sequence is TGTGCCAGCAGCGCCCGAGGGGGGGGAAACACCATATATTTT. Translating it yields CASSARGGGNTIYF.